This T cell receptor (beta chain) was sequenced during a study of technical replicates of blood from several donors. V shed 2 bases and J 3 bases; nucleotides not matched to a gene: 6. The germline V gene encodes CDR1 MNHEY and CDR2 SVGAGI. This CDR3 spans 16 amino acids. Using immunoSEQ multiplex PCR, the repertoire was profiled, and TCRdb retains in-frame clones only, with some absent. The sample records approximately 70,000 clones, about 89% being singletons. Sequencing was performed on PBMCs. The sequence was collected from a human donor in good health. Some clones in this sample may be carry-over from other donors' samples. The gene calls are TRBV6-5 and TRBJ2-2, with 7 positions matching TRBD2. CDR3 nucleotide sequence: TGTGCCAGCAGTTACAGGCTTACTAGCGACACCGGGGAGCTGTTTTTT. This gives the protein CASSYRLTSDTGELFF.